This T cell receptor beta chain was documented in a study of blood T cell repertoires in COVID-19. The overall study: There were acute and convalescent COVID-19 samples, and they came from the United States, Italy and Spain. The cDNA or gDNA used as material had been derived from T cells, B-cell-depleted T cells, or PBMCs.

The V end was cut by 0 bases, the J end by 8 bases, with 16 bases between. The CDR3 consists of 15 residues. Germline CDR1 MNHEY, CDR2 SVGAGI. Patients at the Seattle site were enrolled during active infection and followed longitudinally. Methods used by the authors: Amplification of reference gene primers was used by the study to estimate nucleated cell counts. The table came from immunoSEQ multiplex PCR; TCRdb's copy has only in-frame clones and leaves some out. The DNA gave D and trimming, while V, J and clone size come from that table. The sample contains around 300,000 clones, 85% to 90% of which appear only once.

The TCR comes from a woman aged 45 to 65 with COVID-19, enrolled during active disease. Material for sequencing was peripheral blood. The chain links TRBV6-5 to TRBJ1-2, with D maybe TRBD1 (6 bases). The CDR3 nucleotides are TGTGCCAGCAGTTACTCGATCCAGGACAGAAGGGGCTACACCTTC. This sequence encodes CASSYSIQDRRGYTF.